The 20 T cell receptor beta chains presented below share a single source sample, sequenced in a study of shared clonotypes between healthy human individuals. TCRdb's copy holds only in-frame clones and misses some; the assay was immunoSEQ multiplex PCR. Altogether about 1 million clones are present, about 76% being singletons, with the ten largest covering around 1.5%. The source material was memory CD4+ T cells sorted from blood. This sample's subset: CD45RA-negative fraction. The origin of the receptors is a young man in good health.

The chain links TRBV27 to TRBJ2-2; 9 nucleotides match TRBD1. Germline assignment: CDR1 MNHEY and CDR2 SMNVEV (reference sequence). V trimming: 5 bases; J trimming: 3 bases; junction bases outside the gene matches: 7. This CDR3 contains 16 residues. CDR3 region: CASSQYRGLYTGELFF. The CDR3, as DNA: TGTGCCAGCAGTCAATACAGGGGGCTATACACCGGGGAGCTGTTTTTT.

The chain uses TRBV6-5 and TRBJ2-2, with D perhaps TRBD2 (5 bases). The V gene's germline CDR1 is MNHEY and CDR2 SVGAGI. The CDR3 is 15 amino acids. V lost 5 bases and J 1 base, leaving 11 bases between the germline ends. This CDR3 reads CASSPRTVNTGELFF. DNA of the CDR3: TGTGCCAGCAGTCCGCGGACTGTGAACACCGGGGAGCTGTTTTTT.

As DNA, the CDR3 is TGTGCCAGCAGTGAAAAGAACACTGAAGCTTTCTTT. It yields the protein CASSEKNTEAFF. J is TRBJ1-1 and V is TRBV6-1; D gene ambiguous. The CDR3 is 12 amino acids. CDR1 MNHNS and CDR2 SASEGT come from the germline V gene. V was trimmed by 2 bases and J by 1 base, leaving 2 bases between them.

This clone appeared a few times. The chain uses TRBV11-2 and TRBJ2-7; D remains unclear. Trimming stripped 1 base from V and 4 bases from J, with 8 bases between. The length of the CDR3 is 13 residues. CDR1 and CDR2 (germline): SGHAT, FQNNGV. The CDR3 DNA is TGTGCCAGCAGCTTAGCGGAAAAATACGAGCAGTACTTC. It is translated as CASSLAEKYEQYF.

The chain links TRBV5-4 to TRBJ1-1; 8 bases match TRBD1. V was pared by 3 bases and J by 1 base, with 20 bases of the junction left unmatched. The CDR3 runs 20 residues. Germline lookup yields CDR1 SGHNT and CDR2 YYREEE (reference sequence). The CDR3 coding sequence is TGTGCCAGCAGCTCCCCCACCCCCGGGACAGGAATTATTAGGAACACTGAAGCTTTCTTT. Protein product: CASSSPTPGTGIIRNTEAFF.

The chain links TRBV5-6 to TRBJ2-7; 7 nucleotides agree with TRBD1. Trimming cost V 4 bases and J 2 bases; bases outside gene matches: 6. Germline loops: CDR1 SGHDT, CDR2 YYEEEE. This CDR3 is built from 14 residues. The CDR3 DNA is TGTGCCAGCAGCATCCGACAGGGTCCCTACGAGCAGTACTTC. Translation gives CASSIRQGPYEQYF.

The CDR3 reads CASSESASGRDTQYF. CDR3 nucleotides: TGCGCCAGCAGTGAGTCGGCTAGCGGGAGGGATACGCAGTATTTT. The chain recombines TRBV10-1 with TRBJ2-3; TRBD2 matches at 11 bases. The CDR3 has 15 residues. Looked up from germline, CDR1 is WNHNN and CDR2 is SYGVQD (reference sequence). V trimming: 0 bases; J trimming: 6 bases; junction bases outside the gene matches: 2.

This sequence joins TRBV10-1 and TRBJ1-1; no clear D gene. The CDR3 sequence is 13 residues long. CDR1 and CDR2 (germline): WNHNN, SYGVQD (reference sequence). Trimming cost V 6 bases and J 0 bases, with 8 bases left between them. The CDR3 region is CASRATMNTEAFF. CDR3 nucleotide sequence: TGCGCCAGCAGAGCTACTATGAACACTGAAGCTTTCTTT.

This chain uses TRBV5-1 with TRBJ1-6; 10 positions agree with TRBD1. J gave up 7 bases and V 4 bases, and 5 bases lay outside the gene matches. The CDR3 sequence is 15 residues long. Germline CDR1 is SGHRS and CDR2 is YFSETQ. CDR3 sequence (DNA): TGCGCCAGCAGCATCCAGACAGGGGGCAATTCACCCCTCCACTTT. Translating gives CASSIQTGGNSPLHF.

The chain carries TRBV27 and TRBJ1-2; D gene uncertain. V gave up 3 bases and J gave up 0 bases, with 5 bases separating them. Germline V gives CDR1 MNHEY, CDR2 SMNVEV (reference sequence). CDR3 length: 13 residues. CDR3 sequence (DNA): TGTGCCAGCAGTTTCACAGCTAACTATGGCTACACCTTC. This gives the protein CASSFTANYGYTF.

The J gene is TRBJ1-6, the V gene TRBV6-5; 7 bases agree with TRBD1. The CDR3 loop spans 14 amino acids. CDR1 MNHEY and CDR2 SVGAGI come from the germline V gene. V shed 5 bases and J 10 bases; nucleotides not matched to a gene: 8. The CDR3 nucleotides read TGTGCCAGCAGTGACACAGGGGTGGTATCACCCCTCCACTTT. Translated: CASSDTGVVSPLHF.

The rearrangement links TRBV5-1 to TRBJ2-5; TRBD2 matches at 9 bases. The CDR3 is made up of 13 amino acids. J was trimmed by 11 bases and V by 4 bases; bases with no gene match: 9. Germline V gene data show CDR1 as SGHRS and CDR2 as YFSETQ. This CDR3 is CASSAASGKVQYF. For the CDR3, the DNA is TGCGCCAGCAGCGCGGCTAGCGGGAAGGTGCAGTACTTC.

The sample holds a few counts of this clone. This sequence joins TRBV19 and TRBJ1-2; D gene unclear. Germline V gene data show CDR1 as LNHDA and CDR2 as SQIVND (reference sequence). This CDR3 spans 15 amino acids. Trimming cost V 7 bases and J 1 base, with 16 bases left between them. CDR3 coding DNA: TGTGCCAGTACCTTGAGGAGCCGGGATAACTATGGCTACACCTTC. It encodes CASTLRSRDNYGYTF.

This rearrangement joins TRBV6-1 to TRBJ1-5; D perhaps matches TRBD1 (6 bases). In germline, CDR1 is MNHNS, CDR2 SASEGT. The CDR3 sequence is 14 residues long. The V gene lost 6 bases and the J gene lost 1 base, with 10 bases spanning the gap. The DNA for the CDR3 is TGTGCCAGCAGGGACAGTCTCAGCAATCAGCCCCAGCATTTT. It specifies CASRDSLSNQPQHF.

The chain uses TRBV6-6 and TRBJ2-7; D gene unclear. This CDR3 contains 14 residues. V shed 0 bases and J shed 7 bases, with 13 bases lying between them. Germline CDR1 and CDR2: MNHNY and SVGAGI (reference sequence). Here the CDR3 reads CASSYSGSHDEQYF. CDR3 nucleotides: TGTGCCAGCAGTTACTCGGGCTCCCACGATGAGCAGTACTTC.

The gene calls are TRBV7-8 and TRBJ2-7; the match to TRBD1 covers 9 bases. V was pared by 6 bases and J by 5 bases, with 11 bases of the junction left unmatched. CDR3 length equals 15 residues. In germline, CDR1 is SGHVS, CDR2 FQNEAQ. The CDR3 protein is CASRKMGQGQHEQYF. The CDR3 DNA reads TGTGCCAGCAGGAAAATGGGACAGGGCCAGCACGAGCAGTACTTC.

The chain carries TRBV7-3 and TRBJ2-1, with D unclear. In germline, CDR1 is SGHTA, CDR2 FQGTGA. V was trimmed by 2 bases and J by 10 bases, leaving 12 bases between them. The CDR3 covers 13 residues. CDR3 protein: CASSLGQSGEQFF. DNA for the CDR3: TGTGCCAGCAGCTTAGGCCAGTCCGGGGAGCAGTTCTTC.

The V gene is TRBV6-1, the J gene TRBJ1-5, with D uncertain. Trimming stripped 8 bases from V and 3 bases from J, with 17 bases between. The germline V gene has CDR1 MNHNS and CDR2 SASEGT. The CDR3 has 15 residues. CDR3 region: CASVPSTAVNQPQHF. In DNA form, the CDR3 reads TGTGCCAGCGTCCCCAGCACAGCCGTCAATCAGCCCCAGCATTTT.

V usage is TRBV11-2 and J usage is TRBJ1-1; D gene uncertain. Germline V gives CDR1 SGHAT, CDR2 FQNNGV. The CDR3 is 13 residues long. V was pared by 4 bases and J by 3 bases, with 9 bases between. CDR3 loop: CASSYTWDTEAFF. The CDR3 DNA follows: TGTGCCAGCAGCTATACCTGGGACACTGAAGCTTTCTTT.

V usage is TRBV13 and J usage is TRBJ1-1, with a possible D match to TRBD1 (6 bases). CDR3 size: 16 residues. V shed 4 bases and J shed 2 bases, with 17 bases lying between them. CDR1 is PRHDT, CDR2 FYEKMQ, per germline (reference sequence). Here the CDR3 reads CASSSYSRGSNTEAFF. CDR3 bases: TGTGCCAGCAGCTCGTATTCCAGGGGAAGTAACACTGAAGCTTTCTTT.